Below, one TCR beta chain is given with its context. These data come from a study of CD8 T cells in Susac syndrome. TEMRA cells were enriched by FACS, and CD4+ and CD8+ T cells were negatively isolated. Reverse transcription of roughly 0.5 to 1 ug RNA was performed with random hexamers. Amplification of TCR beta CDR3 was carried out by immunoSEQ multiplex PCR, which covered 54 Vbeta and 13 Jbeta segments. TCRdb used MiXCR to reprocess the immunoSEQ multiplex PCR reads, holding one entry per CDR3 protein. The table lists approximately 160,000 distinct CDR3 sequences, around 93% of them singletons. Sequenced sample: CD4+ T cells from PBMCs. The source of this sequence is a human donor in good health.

As DNA, the CDR3 is TGTGCCAGCAGCTTGAACCAGATAAACATTCAGTACTTC. Its translation is CASSLNQINIQYF. The chain couples TRBV5-6 to TRBJ2-4; D uncertain. Germline loops: CDR1 SGHDT, CDR2 YYEEEE. V shed 1 base and J shed 6 bases, with 8 bases lying between them. CDR3 length equals 13 residues.